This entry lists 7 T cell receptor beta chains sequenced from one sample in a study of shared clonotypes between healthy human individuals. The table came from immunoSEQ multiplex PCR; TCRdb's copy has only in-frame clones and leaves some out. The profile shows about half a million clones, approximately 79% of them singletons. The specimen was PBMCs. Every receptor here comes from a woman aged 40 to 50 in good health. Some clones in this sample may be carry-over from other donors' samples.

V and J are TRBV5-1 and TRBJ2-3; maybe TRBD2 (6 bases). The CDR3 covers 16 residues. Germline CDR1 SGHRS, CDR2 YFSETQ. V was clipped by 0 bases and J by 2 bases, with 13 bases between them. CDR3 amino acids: CASSLGLLAPTDTQYF. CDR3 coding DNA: TGCGCCAGCAGCTTGGGCCTACTAGCTCCCACAGATACGCAGTATTTT.

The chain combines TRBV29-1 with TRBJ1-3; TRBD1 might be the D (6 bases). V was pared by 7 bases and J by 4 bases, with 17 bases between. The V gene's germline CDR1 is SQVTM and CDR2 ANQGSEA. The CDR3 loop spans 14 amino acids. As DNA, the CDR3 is TGCAGCGCCGACCTGGGGGCGCGAGGAAACACCATATATTTT. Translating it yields CSADLGARGNTIYF.

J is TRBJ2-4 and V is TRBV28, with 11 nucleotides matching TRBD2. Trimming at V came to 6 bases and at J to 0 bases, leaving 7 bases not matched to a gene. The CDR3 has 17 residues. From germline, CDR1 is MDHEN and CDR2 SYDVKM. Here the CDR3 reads CASSQMTSGKAKNIQYF. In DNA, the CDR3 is TGTGCCAGCAGCCAAATGACTAGCGGGAAAGCCAAAAACATTCAGTACTTC. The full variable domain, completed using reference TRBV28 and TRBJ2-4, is DVKVTQSSRYLVKRTGEKVFLECVQDMDHENMFWYRQDPGLGLRLIYFSYDVKMKEKGDIPEGYSVSREKKERFSLILESASTNQTSMYLCASSQMTSGKAKNIQYFGAGTRLSVL.

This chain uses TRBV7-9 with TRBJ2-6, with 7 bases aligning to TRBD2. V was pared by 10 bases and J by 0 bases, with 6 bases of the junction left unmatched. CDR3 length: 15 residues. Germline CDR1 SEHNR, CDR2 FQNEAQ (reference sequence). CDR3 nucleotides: TGTGCCACCCCGGGGGGATACTCTGGGGCCAACGTCCTGACTTTC. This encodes CATPGGYSGANVLTF.

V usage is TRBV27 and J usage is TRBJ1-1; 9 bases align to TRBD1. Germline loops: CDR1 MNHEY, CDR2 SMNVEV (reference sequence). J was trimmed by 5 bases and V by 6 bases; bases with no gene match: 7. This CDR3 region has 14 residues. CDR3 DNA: TGTGCCAGCAGACCACAGGGGGCCTGGACTGAAGCTTTCTTT. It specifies CASRPQGAWTEAFF.

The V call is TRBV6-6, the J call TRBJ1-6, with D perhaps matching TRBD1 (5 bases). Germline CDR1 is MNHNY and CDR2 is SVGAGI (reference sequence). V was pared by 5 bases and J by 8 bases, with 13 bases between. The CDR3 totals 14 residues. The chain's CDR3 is CASSSRDQDSPLHF. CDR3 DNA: TGTGCCAGCAGTAGCCGGGACCAAGATTCACCCCTCCACTTT.

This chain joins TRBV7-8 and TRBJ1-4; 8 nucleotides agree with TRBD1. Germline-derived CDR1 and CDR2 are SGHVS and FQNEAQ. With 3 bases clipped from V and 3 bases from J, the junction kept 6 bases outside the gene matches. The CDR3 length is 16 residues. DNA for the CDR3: TGTGCCAGCAGCTTCCAAACAGGGGGTGCTAATGAAAAACTGTTTTTT. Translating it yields CASSFQTGGANEKLFF.